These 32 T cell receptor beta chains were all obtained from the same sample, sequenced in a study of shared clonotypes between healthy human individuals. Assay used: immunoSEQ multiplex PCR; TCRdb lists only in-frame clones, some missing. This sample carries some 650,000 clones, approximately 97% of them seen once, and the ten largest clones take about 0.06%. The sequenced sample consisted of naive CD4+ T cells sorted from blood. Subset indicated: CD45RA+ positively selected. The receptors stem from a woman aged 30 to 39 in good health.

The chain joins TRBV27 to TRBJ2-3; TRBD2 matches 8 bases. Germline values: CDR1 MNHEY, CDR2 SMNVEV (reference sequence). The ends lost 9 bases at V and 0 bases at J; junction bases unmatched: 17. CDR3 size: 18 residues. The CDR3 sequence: CASWPHGRVRSSTDTQYF. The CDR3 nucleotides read TGTGCCAGTTGGCCCCACGGGAGGGTACGGTCTAGCACAGATACGCAGTATTTT.

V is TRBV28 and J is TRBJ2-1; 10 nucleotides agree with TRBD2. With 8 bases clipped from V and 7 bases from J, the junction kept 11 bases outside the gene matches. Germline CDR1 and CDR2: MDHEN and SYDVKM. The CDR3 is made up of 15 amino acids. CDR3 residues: CASHRAGGSLNEQFF. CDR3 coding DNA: TGTGCCAGCCACCGAGCGGGAGGGTCCCTTAATGAGCAGTTCTTC.

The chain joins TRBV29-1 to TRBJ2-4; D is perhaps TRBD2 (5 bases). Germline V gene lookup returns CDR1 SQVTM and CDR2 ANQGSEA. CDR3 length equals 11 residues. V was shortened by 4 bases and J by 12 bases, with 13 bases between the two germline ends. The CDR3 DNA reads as TGCAGCGTTGCGAGGGAAAACTCTCAGTACTTC. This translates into CSVARENSQYF.

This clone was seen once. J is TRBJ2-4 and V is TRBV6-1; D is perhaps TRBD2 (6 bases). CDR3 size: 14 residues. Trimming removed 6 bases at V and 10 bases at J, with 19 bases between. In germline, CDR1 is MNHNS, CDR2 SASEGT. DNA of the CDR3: TGTGCCAGCAGGGGGGGAAGGGTCTCGGAGATTCAGTACTTC. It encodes CASRGGRVSEIQYF.

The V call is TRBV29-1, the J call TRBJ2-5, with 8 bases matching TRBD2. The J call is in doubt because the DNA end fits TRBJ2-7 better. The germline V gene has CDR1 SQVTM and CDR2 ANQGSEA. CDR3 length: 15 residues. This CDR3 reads CSVEVRGRTSYEQYF. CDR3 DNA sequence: TGCAGCGTTGAGGTTCGCGGGAGGACCTCCTACGAGCAGTACTTC.

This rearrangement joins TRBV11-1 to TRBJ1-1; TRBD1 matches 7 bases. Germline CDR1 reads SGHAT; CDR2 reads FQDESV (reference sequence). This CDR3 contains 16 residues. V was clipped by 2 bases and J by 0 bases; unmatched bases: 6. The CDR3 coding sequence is TGTGCCAGCAGCTTATCTGTAGGGACAGTGAACACTGAAGCTTTCTTT. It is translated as CASSLSVGTVNTEAFF.

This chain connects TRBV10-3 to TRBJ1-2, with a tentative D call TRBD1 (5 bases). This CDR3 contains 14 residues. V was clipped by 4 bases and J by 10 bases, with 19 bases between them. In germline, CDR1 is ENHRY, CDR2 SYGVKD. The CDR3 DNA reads TGTGCCATCAGTGGCCGGGACGCCACTTCTCTCTACACCTTC. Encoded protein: CAISGRDATSLYTF.

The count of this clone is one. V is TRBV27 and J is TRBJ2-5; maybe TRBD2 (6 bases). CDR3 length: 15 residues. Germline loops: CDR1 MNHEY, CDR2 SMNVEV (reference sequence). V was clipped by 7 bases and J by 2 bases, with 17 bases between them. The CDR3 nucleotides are TGTGCCAGCAAGGGATCTTGGGGGGTACAAGAGACCCAGTACTTC. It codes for CASKGSWGVQETQYF.

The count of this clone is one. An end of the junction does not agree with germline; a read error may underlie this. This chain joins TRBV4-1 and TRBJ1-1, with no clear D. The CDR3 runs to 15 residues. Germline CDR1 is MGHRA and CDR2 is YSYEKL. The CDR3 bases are TGCGCCAGCAGCCATGTTTTTGACGGGAACACTGGAGCTTTCTTT. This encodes CASSHVFDGNTGAFF.

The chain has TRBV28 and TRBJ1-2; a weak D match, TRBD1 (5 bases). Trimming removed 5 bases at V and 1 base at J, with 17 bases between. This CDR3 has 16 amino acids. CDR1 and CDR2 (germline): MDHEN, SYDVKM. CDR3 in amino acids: CASSENQQESNYGYTF. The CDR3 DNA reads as TGTGCCAGCAGTGAAAACCAACAGGAGAGTAACTATGGCTACACCTTC.

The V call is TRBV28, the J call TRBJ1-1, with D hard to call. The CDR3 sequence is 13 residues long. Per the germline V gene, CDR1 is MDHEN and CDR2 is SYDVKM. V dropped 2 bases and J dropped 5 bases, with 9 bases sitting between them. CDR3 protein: CASSLLGITEAFF. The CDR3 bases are TGTGCCAGCAGTTTACTTGGGATTACTGAAGCTTTCTTT.

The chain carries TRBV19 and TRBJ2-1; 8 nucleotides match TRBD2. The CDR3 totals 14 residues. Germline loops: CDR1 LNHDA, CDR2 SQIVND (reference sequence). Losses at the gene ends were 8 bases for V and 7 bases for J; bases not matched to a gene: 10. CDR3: CASVRTSMGNEQFF. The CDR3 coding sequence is TGTGCCAGTGTCCGGACTAGCATGGGGAATGAGCAGTTCTTC.

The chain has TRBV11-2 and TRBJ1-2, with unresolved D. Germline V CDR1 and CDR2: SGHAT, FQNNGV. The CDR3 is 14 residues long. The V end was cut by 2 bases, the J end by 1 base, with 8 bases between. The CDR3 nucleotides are TGTGCCAGCAGCTTATCGGACGGTAACTATGGCTACACCTTC. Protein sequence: CASSLSDGNYGYTF.

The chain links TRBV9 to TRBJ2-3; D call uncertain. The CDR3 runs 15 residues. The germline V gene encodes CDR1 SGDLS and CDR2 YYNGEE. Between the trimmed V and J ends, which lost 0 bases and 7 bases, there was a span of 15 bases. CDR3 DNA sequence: TGTGCCAGCAGCGTAGGGGGTCAAGAGGCATATACGCAGTATTTT. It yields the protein CASSVGGQEAYTQYF.

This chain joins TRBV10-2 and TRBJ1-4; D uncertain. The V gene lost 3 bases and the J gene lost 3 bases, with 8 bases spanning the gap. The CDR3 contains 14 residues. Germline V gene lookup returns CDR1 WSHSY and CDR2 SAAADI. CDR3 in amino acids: CASSDWGANEKLFF. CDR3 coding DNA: TGCGCCAGCAGTGACTGGGGAGCTAATGAAAAACTGTTTTTT.

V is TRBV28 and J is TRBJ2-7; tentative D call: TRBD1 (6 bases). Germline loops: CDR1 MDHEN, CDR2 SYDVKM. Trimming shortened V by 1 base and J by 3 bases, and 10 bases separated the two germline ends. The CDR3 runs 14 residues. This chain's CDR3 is CASSLFPTGYEQYF. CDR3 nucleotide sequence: TGTGCCAGCAGTTTATTTCCGACAGGCTACGAGCAGTACTTC. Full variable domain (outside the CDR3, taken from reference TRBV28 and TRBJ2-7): DVKVTQSSRYLVKRTGEKVFLECVQDMDHENMFWYRQDPGLGLRLIYFSYDVKMKEKGDIPEGYSVSREKKERFSLILESASTNQTSMYLCASSLFPTGYEQYFGPGTRLTVT.

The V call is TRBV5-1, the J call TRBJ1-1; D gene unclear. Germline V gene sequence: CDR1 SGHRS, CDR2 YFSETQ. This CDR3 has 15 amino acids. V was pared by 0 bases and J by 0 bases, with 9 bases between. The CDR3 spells CASSLGHHMNTEAFF. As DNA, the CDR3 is TGCGCCAGCAGCTTGGGACATCACATGAACACTGAAGCTTTCTTT.

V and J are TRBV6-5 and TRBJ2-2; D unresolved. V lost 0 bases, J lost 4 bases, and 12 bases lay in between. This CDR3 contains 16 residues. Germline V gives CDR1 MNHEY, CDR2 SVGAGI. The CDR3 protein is CASSYSVGIPTGELFF. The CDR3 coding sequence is TGTGCCAGCAGTTACTCGGTTGGCATTCCCACCGGGGAGCTGTTTTTT.

CDR3 loop: CASQDGAANEKLFF. CDR3 DNA: TGTGCCAGTCAGGACGGTGCGGCTAATGAAAAACTGTTTTTT. The rearrangement uses TRBV19 and TRBJ1-4; D ambiguous. The length of the CDR3 is 14 residues. Germline loops: CDR1 LNHDA, CDR2 SQIVND (reference sequence). Trimming removed 8 bases from V and 3 bases from J, with 13 bases in between.

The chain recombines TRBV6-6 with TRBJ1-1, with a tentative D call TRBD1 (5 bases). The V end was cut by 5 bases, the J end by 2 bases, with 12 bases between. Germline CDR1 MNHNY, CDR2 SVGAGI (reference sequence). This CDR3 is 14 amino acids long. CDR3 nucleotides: TGTGCCAGCAGTCCCGGGGACCCCAACACTGAAGCTTTCTTT. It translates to CASSPGDPNTEAFF.

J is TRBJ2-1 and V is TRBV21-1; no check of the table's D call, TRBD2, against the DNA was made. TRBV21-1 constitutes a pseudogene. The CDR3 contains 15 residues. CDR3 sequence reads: CASSKRLAGDNEQFF. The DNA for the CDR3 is TGTGCCAGCAGCAAGCGACTAGCGGGGGACAATGAGCAGTTCTTC.

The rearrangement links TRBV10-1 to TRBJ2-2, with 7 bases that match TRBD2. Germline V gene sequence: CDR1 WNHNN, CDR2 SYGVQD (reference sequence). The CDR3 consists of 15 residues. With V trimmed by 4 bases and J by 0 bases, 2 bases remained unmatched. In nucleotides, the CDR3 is TGCGCCAGCAGTGGGGAGGGCGCGAACACCGGGGAGCTGTTTTTT. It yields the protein CASSGEGANTGELFF.

CDR3 in amino acids: CASSSRRAATNEKLFF. Here the CDR3 DNA reads TGTGCCAGCAGCTCCCGCAGGGCGGCGACTAATGAAAAACTGTTTTTT. The chain couples TRBV7-2 to TRBJ1-4; D possibly corresponds to TRBD1 (5 bases). Looked up from germline, CDR1 is SGHTA and CDR2 is FQGNSA. This CDR3 region has 16 residues. Deletions cut 4 bases from V and 2 bases from J, with 14 bases between.

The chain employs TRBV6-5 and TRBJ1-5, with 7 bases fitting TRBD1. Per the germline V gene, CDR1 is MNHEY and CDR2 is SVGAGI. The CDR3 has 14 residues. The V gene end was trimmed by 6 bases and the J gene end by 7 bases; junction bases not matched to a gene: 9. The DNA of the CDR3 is TGTGCCAGCAGCCCCTCGACAGGGTACCAGCCCCAGCATTTT. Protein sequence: CASSPSTGYQPQHF.

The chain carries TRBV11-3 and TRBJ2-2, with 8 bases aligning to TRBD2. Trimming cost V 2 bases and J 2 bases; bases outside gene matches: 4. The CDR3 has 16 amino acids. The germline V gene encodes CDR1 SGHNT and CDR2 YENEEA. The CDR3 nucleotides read TGTGCCAGCAGCTTAATAGCGGGGACCAACACCGGGGAGCTGTTTTTT. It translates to CASSLIAGTNTGELFF.

CDR3 in amino acids: CASSSTSGATPYNEQFF. The DNA of the CDR3 is TGTGCCAGCAGTTCGACGTCAGGGGCAACCCCCTACAATGAGCAGTTCTTC. The chain recombines TRBV28 with TRBJ2-1, with D possibly matching TRBD1 (6 bases). This CDR3 spans 17 amino acids. The ends were cut back, 4 bases at V and 2 bases at J, with 18 bases in the middle. Germline V gene lookup returns CDR1 MDHEN and CDR2 SYDVKM.

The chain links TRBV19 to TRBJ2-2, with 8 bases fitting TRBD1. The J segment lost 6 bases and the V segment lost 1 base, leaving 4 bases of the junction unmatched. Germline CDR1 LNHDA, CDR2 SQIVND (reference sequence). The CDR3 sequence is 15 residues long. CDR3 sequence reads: CASSIVTGGAGELFF. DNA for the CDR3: TGTGCCAGTAGTATAGTTACAGGGGGAGCCGGGGAGCTGTTTTTT.

CDR3 protein: CASSFDRGRSDTQYF. CDR3 in DNA: TGTGCCAGCAGCTTCGACAGGGGGCGATCAGATACGCAGTATTTT. The gene calls are TRBV28 and TRBJ2-3; 10 bases agree with TRBD1. The V and J ends lost 6 bases and 4 bases, in that order; junction bases with no gene match: 7. The CDR3 extends over 15 amino acids. Germline V CDR1 and CDR2: MDHEN, SYDVKM.

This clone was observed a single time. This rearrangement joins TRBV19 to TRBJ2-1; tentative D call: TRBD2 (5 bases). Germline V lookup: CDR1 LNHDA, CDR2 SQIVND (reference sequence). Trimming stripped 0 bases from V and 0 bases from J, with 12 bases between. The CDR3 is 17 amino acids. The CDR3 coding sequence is TGTGCCAGTAGTATAGATCGGGGTTCCTACTCCTACAATGAGCAGTTCTTC. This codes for CASSIDRGSYSYNEQFF.

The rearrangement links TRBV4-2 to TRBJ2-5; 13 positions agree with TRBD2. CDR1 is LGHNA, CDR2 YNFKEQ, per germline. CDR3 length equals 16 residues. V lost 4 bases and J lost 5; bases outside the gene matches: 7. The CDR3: CASSLRLAGGEETQYF. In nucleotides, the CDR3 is TGTGCCAGCAGCCTCCGACTAGCGGGAGGAGAGGAGACCCAGTACTTC.

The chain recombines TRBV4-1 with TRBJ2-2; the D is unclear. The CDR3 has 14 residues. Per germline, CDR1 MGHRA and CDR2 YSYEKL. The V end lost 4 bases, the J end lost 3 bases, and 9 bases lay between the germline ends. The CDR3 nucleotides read TGCGCCAGCAGCCCCTACCACGACACCGGGGAGCTGTTTTTT. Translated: CASSPYHDTGELFF.

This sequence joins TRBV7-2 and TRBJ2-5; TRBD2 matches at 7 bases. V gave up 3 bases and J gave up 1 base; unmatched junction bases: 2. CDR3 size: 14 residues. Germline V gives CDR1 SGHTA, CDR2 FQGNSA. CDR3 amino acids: CASSFAGVQETQYF. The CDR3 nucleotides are TGTGCCAGCAGCTTCGCGGGGGTCCAAGAGACCCAGTACTTC.